This T cell receptor beta chain was sequenced for a study of immune characterization of retroperitoneal liposarcoma (dated by TCRdb to the late 2010s). The CDR3 spans 14 residues, from the cysteine through the phenylalanine. The read is trimmed to its CDR3 DNA, 42 bases read in frame from base 1. CDR1 and CDR2 are drawn from the germline V gene: MNHNS, SASEGT. Germline trimming amounts to 5 bases on V and 12 bases on J, with 7 as the count of junction bases outside the gene matches. A word on this clonotype: The specificity of this receptor is unknown. Base qualities were left out, and no much larger clone turns up one base away.

The library was produced with PCR. TCRdb records NextSeq 500 as the sequencer. TCRdb reprocessed the public reads (quality trimming at Q25 with fastp, clone calling with MiXCR) and kept in-frame beta chains. Here each entry gathers all rows of one CDR3 protein and keeps the most common genes and DNA. The sample includes roughly 10,000 distinct CDR3 sequences, with approximately 46% observed a single time. Together, the top ten hold more than 9% of the sample. The receptor's source is a female donor with retroperitoneal liposarcoma. This receptor chain uses TRBV6-1 and TRBJ2-1; 13 nucleotides in the junction match TRBD2. The sequencing input was tumor tissue. The nucleotide sequence is given as TGTGCCAGCAGTACTGGACTAGCGGGAGTGGGGCAGTTCTTC. It is translated as CASSTGLAGVGQFF.